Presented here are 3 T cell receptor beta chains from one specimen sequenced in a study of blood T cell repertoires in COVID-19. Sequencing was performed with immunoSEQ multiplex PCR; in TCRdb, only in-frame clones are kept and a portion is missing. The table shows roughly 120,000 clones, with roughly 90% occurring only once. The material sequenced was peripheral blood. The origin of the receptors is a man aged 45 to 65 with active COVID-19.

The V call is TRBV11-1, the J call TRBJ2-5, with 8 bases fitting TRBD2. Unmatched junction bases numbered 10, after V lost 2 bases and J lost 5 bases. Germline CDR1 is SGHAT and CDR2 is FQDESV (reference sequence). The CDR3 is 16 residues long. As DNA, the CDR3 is TGTGCCAGCAGCTTAACGATCGGGGGGGTGCAGGAGACCCAGTACTTC. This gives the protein CASSLTIGGVQETQYF.

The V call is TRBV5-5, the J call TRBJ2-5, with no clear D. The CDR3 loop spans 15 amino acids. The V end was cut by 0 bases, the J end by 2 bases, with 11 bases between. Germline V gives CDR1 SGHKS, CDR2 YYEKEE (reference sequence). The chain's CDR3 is CASSLDGQPQETQYF. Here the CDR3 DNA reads TGTGCCAGCAGCTTGGATGGGCAGCCTCAAGAGACCCAGTACTTC.

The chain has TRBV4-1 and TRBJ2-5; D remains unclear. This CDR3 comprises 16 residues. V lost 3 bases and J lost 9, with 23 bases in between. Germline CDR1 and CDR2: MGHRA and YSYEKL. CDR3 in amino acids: CASSHRPQRLELAQYF. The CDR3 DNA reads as TGCGCCAGCAGCCATCGTCCCCAGCGCCTTGAACTGGCCCAGTACTTC.